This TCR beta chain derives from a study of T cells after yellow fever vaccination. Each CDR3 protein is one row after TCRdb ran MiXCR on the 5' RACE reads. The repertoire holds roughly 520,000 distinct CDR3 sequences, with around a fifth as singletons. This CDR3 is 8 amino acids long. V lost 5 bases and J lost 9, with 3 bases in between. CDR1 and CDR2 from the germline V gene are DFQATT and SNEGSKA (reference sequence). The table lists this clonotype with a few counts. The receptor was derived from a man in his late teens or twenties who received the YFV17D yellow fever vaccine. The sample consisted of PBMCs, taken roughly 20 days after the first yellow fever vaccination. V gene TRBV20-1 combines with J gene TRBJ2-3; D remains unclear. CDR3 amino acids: CSAGTQYF. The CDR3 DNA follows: TGCAGTGCTGGAACGCAGTATTTT.